This T cell receptor beta chain was sequenced during a study of OX40 agonist ivuxolimab in advanced cancers. Clones were sequenced by immunoSEQ multiplex PCR, and TCRdb holds only the in-frame ones, with some missing. The sample yields 55,000 to 65,000 clones, approximately 86% seen once. The CDR3 extends over 14 amino acids. Germline V CDR1 and CDR2: SGHAT, FQNNGV. V was pared by 0 bases and J by 7 bases, with 12 bases between. Blood specimens came from baseline, cycle 4 day 1, and cycle 7 day 1. Sample: CD4+ or CD8+ T cells sorted from blood, taken in a trial of the OX40 agonist ivuxolimab. This clonotype was sampled from an adult with an advanced solid tumor such as melanoma, head and neck, liver or kidney cancer. The V and J genes are TRBV11-2 and TRBJ1-2; D remains ambiguous. DNA of the CDR3: TGTGCCAGCAGCTTAGATCGGGGATCCGCTGGCTACACCTTC. It encodes CASSLDRGSAGYTF.